This T cell receptor beta chain is drawn from a study of blood T cell repertoires in COVID-19. The protocol was immunoSEQ multiplex PCR, while the TCRdb copy is restricted to in-frame clones and leaves out a portion. This repertoire shows around 98,000 clones, 82% found once; its top ten account for roughly a tenth. Germline V gene data show CDR1 as SNHLY and CDR2 as FYNNEI. CDR3 size: 14 residues. The germline V and J ends were trimmed by 6 bases and 0 bases, with 11 bases remaining between them. The chain carries TRBV2 and TRBJ1-1, with D possibly TRBD1 on 5 matching bases. The source material was peripheral blood. This TCR was recovered from a man aged 65-85 years with active or convalescent COVID-19. CDR3 DNA sequence: TGTGCCAGCAGGGGGGGTCAGCTGAACACTGAAGCTTTCTTT. This encodes CASRGGQLNTEAFF.